Below are 3 T cell receptor beta chains sequenced from a single sample in a study of T-cell reconstitution after alpha-beta-depleted transplantation in children. Preparing the TCRbeta library involved the use of unique molecular identifiers. TCRdb recomputed calls from the PCR reads with MiXCR, one row per CDR3 protein. This table has some 550,000 distinct CDR3 sequences, about 17% appearing once. This material consisted of PBMCs from the stem cell graft donor, taken from the stem cell graft. The receptors were gathered from a human donor who donated a stem cell graft to a child with acute lymphoblastic leukemia.

This clonotype turned up a few times. The chain is built from TRBV5-1 and TRBJ2-1; 10 bases are a match to TRBD2. The length of the CDR3 is 15 residues. The V and J ends lost 4 bases and 7 bases, in that order; junction bases with no gene match: 8. Germline V gene data show CDR1 as SGHRS and CDR2 as YFSETQ. In DNA, the CDR3 is TGCGCCAGCAGCCCCGATTATAGCGGGAGGAATGAGCAGTTCTTC. Its protein is CASSPDYSGRNEQFF.

The gene calls are TRBV3-1 and TRBJ2-2; TRBD1 agrees at 10 bases. This CDR3 spans 18 amino acids. Germline V CDR1 and CDR2: LGHDT, YNNKEL (reference sequence). The V segment lost 8 bases and the J segment 5 bases; nucleotides outside the gene matches: 17. This CDR3 reads CASCFSGQGRFWTGELFF. For the CDR3, the DNA is TGTGCCAGCTGTTTCTCGGGACAGGGGCGTTTTTGGACCGGGGAGCTGTTTTTT.

In its sample, this clonotype was seen a few times. The chain couples TRBV5-1 to TRBJ2-2; 10 nucleotides align to TRBD2. V dropped 3 bases and J dropped 5; count of bases not matched to a gene: 1. The germline V gene has CDR1 SGHRS and CDR2 YFSETQ. The CDR3 runs to 14 residues. CDR3 in amino acids: CASSWTSGTGELFF. The CDR3 region has the DNA TGCGCCAGCAGCTGGACTAGCGGTACCGGGGAGCTGTTTTTT.